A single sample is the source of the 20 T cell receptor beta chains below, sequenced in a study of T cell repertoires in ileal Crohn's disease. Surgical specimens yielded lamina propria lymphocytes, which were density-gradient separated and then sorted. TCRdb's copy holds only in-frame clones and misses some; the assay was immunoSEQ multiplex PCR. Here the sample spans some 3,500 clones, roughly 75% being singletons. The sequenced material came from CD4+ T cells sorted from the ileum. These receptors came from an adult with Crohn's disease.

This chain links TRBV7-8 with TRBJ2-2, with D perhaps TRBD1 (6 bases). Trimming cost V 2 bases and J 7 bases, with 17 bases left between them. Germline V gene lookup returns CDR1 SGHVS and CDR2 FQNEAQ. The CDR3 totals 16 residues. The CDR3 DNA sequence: TGTGCCAGCAGCTTAATGCCAGGGGATAGTGGCGGGGAGCTGTTTTTT. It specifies CASSLMPGDSGGELFF.

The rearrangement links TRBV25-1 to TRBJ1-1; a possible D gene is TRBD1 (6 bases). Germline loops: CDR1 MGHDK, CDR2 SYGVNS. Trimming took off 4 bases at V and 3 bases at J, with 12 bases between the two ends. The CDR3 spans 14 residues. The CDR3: CASSATGGHTEAFF. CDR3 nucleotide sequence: TGTGCCAGCAGTGCTACCGGGGGGCACACTGAAGCTTTCTTT. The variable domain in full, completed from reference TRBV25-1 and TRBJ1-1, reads EADIYQTPRYLVIGTGKKITLECSQTMGHDKMYWYQQDPGMELHLIHYSYGVNSTEKGDLSSESTVSRIRTEHFPLTLESARPSHTSQYLCASSATGGHTEAFFGQGTRLTVV.

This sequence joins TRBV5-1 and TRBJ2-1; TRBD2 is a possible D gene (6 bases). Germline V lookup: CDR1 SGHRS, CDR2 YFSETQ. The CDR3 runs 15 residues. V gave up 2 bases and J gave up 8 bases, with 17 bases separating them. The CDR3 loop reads CASSLGTAGADEQFF. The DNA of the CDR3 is TGCGCCAGCAGCTTAGGGACTGCCGGGGCCGATGAGCAGTTCTTC.

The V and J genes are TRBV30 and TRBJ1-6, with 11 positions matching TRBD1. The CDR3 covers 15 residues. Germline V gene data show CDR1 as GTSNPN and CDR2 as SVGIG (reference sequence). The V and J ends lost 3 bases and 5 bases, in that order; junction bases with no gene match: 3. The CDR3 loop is CAWSRDRGNNSPLHF. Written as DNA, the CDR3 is TGTGCCTGGAGCAGGGACAGGGGGAATAATTCACCCCTCCACTTT.

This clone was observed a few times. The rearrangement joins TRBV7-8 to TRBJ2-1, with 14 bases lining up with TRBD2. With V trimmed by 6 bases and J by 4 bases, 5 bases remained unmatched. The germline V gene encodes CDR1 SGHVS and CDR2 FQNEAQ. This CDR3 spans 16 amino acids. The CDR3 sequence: CASRRTSGGLYNEQFF. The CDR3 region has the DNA TGTGCCAGCAGACGGACTAGCGGGGGGTTGTACAATGAGCAGTTCTTC.

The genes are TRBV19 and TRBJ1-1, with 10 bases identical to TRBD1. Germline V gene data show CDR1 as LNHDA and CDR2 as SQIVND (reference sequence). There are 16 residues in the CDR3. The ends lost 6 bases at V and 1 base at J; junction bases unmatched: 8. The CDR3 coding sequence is TGTGCCAGTAGCCGTAAGGGACAGGGGCCGAACACTGAAGCTTTCTTT. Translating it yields CASSRKGQGPNTEAFF.

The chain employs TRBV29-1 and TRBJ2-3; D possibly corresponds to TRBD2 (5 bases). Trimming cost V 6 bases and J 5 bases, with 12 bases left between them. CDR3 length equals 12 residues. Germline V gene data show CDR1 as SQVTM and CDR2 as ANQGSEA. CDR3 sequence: CSVNAGKDTQYF. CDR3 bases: TGCAGCGTAAACGCCGGGAAAGATACGCAGTATTTT.

The CDR3 nucleotides read TGTGCCAGCAGTTACTCGACGGGACAGGGGTCCAGGAGCTACACCTTC. Its translation is CASSYSTGQGSRSYTF. This sequence joins TRBV6-5 and TRBJ1-2; 10 bases align to TRBD1. The V and J ends lost 0 bases and 9 bases, in that order; junction bases with no gene match: 10. The CDR3 totals 16 residues. CDR1 and CDR2 (germline): MNHEY, SVGAGI.

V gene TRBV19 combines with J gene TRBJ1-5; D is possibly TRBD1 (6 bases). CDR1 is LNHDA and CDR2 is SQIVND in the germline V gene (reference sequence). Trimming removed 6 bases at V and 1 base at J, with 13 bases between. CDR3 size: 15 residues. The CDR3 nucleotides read TGTGCCAGTAGGCCCACAGGGCCCAGCAATCAGCCCCAGCATTTT. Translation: CASRPTGPSNQPQHF.

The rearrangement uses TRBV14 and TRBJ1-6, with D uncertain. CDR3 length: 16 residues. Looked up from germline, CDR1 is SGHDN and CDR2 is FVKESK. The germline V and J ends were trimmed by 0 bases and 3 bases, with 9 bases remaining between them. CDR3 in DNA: TGTGCCAGCAGCCAAGAACGGGTCCTCTATAATTCACCCCTCCACTTT. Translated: CASSQERVLYNSPLHF.

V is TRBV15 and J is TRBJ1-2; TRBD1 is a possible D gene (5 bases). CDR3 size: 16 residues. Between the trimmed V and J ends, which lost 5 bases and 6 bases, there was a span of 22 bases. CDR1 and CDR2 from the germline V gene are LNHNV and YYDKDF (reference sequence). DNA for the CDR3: TGTGCCACCAGCTCTTTCGGACGGATGGGGGGGAATGGCTACACCTTC. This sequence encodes CATSSFGRMGGNGYTF. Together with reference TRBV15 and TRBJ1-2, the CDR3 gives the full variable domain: DAMVIQNPRYQVTQFGKPVTLSCSQTLNHNVMYWYQQKSSQAPKLLFHYYDKDFNNEADTPDNFQSRRPNTSFCFLDIRSPGLGDTAMYLCATSSFGRMGGNGYTFGSGTRLTVV.

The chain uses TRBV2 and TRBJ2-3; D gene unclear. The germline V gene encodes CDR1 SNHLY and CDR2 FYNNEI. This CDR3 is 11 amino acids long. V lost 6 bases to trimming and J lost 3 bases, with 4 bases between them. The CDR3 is CASSQTDTQYF. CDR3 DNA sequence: TGTGCCAGCAGCCAAACAGATACGCAGTATTTT. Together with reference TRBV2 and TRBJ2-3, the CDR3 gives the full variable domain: EPEVTQTPSHQVTQMGQEVILRCVPISNHLYFYWYRQILGQKVEFLVSFYNNEISEKSEIFDDQFSVERPDGSNFTLKIRSTKLEDSAMYFCASSQTDTQYFGPGTRLTVL.

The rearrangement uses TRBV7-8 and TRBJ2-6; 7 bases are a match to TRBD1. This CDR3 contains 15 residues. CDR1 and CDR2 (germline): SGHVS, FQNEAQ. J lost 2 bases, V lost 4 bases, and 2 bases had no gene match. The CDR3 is CASSSQGTGANVLTF. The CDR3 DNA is TGTGCCAGCAGCTCACAGGGGACTGGGGCCAACGTCCTGACTTTC.

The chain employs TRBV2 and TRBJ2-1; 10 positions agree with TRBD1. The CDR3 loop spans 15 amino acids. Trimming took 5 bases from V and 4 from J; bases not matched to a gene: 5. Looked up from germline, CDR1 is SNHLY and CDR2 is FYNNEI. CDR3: CASSPDRGEYNEQFF. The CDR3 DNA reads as TGTGCCAGCAGTCCGGACAGGGGGGAGTACAATGAGCAGTTCTTC.

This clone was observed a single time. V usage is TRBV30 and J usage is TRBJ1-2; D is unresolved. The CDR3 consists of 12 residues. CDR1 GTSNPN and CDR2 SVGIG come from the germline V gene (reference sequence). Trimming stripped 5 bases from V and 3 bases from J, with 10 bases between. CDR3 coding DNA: TGTGCCTGGGAAACCCTAGACTATGGCTACACCTTC. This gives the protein CAWETLDYGYTF.

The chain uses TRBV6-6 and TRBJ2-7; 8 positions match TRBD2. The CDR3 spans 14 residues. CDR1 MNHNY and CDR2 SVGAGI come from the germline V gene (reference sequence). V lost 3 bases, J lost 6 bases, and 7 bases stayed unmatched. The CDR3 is CASSYGGGQVEQYF. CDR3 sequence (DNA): TGTGCCAGCAGTTATGGCGGGGGGCAGGTCGAGCAGTACTTC.

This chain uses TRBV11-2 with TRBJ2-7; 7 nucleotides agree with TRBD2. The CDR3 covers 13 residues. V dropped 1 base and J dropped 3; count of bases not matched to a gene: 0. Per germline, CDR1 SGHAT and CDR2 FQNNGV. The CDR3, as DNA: TGTGCCAGCAGCTTAGGCGGGGGCTACGAGCAGTACTTC. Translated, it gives CASSLGGGYEQYF.

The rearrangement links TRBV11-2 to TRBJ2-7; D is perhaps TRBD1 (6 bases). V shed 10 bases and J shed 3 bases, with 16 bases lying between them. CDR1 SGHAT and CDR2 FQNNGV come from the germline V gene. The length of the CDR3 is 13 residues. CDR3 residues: CATKRDTYYEQYF. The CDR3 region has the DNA TGTGCCACCAAGAGGGACACCTACTACGAGCAGTACTTC.

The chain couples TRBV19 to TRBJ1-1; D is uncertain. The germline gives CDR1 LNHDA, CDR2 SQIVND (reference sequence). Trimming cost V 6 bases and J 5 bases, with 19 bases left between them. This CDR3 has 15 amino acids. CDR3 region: CASSPFTSPGTEAFF. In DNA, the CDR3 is TGTGCCAGTAGCCCCTTTACCTCTCCGGGGACTGAAGCTTTCTTT.

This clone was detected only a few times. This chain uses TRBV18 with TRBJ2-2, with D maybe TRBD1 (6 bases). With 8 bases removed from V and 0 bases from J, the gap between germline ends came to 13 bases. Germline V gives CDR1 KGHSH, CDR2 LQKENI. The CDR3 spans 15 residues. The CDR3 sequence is CASTRTASNTGELFF. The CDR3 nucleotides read TGTGCCAGCACCCGGACAGCCTCGAACACCGGGGAGCTGTTTTTT.